Shown below are 32 T cell receptor beta chains from a single sample sequenced in a study of CD8 T cells in Susac syndrome. It was with random hexamers that roughly 0.45 to 1 ug RNA was reverse transcribed. TCRdb passed the immunoSEQ multiplex PCR reads through MiXCR, listing each CDR3 protein once. The sample consists of about 180,000 distinct CDR3 sequences, approximately 96% of them appearing once. The sequencing input was CD4+ T cells from PBMCs. The receptors derive from a human donor with multiple sclerosis.

The sample holds one count of this clonotype. The CDR3 loop is CASSVIQGRTTPGELFF. The CDR3 region has the DNA TGTGCCAGCAGCGTCATACAGGGGCGGACAACCCCCGGGGAGCTGTTTTTT. This sequence joins TRBV9 and TRBJ2-2, with 7 bases fitting TRBD1. CDR1 SGDLS and CDR2 YYNGEE come from the germline V gene. The CDR3 loop spans 17 amino acids. The J segment lost 6 bases and the V segment lost 2 bases, leaving 13 bases of the junction unmatched.

This clonotype has just one count. V is TRBV7-2 and J is TRBJ2-5; D is possibly TRBD2 (5 bases). Germline V gene sequence: CDR1 SGHTA, CDR2 FQGNSA. V gave up 1 base and J gave up 9 bases, with 12 bases separating them. This CDR3 comprises 13 residues. The CDR3 coding sequence is TGTGCCAGCAGCTTAGTCTCCCCGGAGGCCCAGTACTTC. It is translated as CASSLVSPEAQYF.

The CDR3 sequence: CSARVPGTSSYEQYF. CDR3 DNA sequence: TGCAGTGCTAGAGTGCCGGGGACGAGCTCCTACGAGCAGTACTTC. The gene calls are TRBV20-1 and TRBJ2-7; the D call may be TRBD1 or TRBD2 (5 bases each). This CDR3 has 15 residues. The germline gives CDR1 DFQATT, CDR2 SNEGSKA (reference sequence). Trimming took 1 base from V and 0 from J, leaving 13 bases between them.

The chain couples TRBV20-1 to TRBJ2-1; no firm D call. The germline V gene has CDR1 DFQATT and CDR2 SNEGSKA (reference sequence). The CDR3 is made up of 16 amino acids. Trimming removed 5 bases at V and 0 bases at J, with 17 bases between. In DNA form, the CDR3 reads TGCAGTGCTCGACCGAGAGACCGGAGCTCCTACAATGAGCAGTTCTTC. The encoded protein is CSARPRDRSSYNEQFF.

The rearrangement links TRBV7-2 to TRBJ2-7; no firm D call. The V gene lost 4 bases and the J gene lost 0 bases, with 16 bases spanning the gap. The germline V gene has CDR1 SGHTA and CDR2 FQGNSA. CDR3 length equals 16 residues. The CDR3 DNA follows: TGTGCCAGCAGCTCCGTCGGCCCCCCGAGCTCCTACGAGCAGTACTTC. Translated, it gives CASSSVGPPSSYEQYF.

V and J are TRBV6-1 and TRBJ2-1; 8 bases fit TRBD1. This CDR3 contains 16 residues. Germline-derived CDR1 and CDR2 are MNHNS and SASEGT. V dropped 6 bases and J dropped 3; count of bases not matched to a gene: 10. CDR3: CASSRRQGTHYNEQFF. For the CDR3, the DNA is TGTGCCAGCAGCCGGCGACAGGGGACCCACTACAATGAGCAGTTCTTC.

The genes are TRBV11-3 and TRBJ2-1; 11 bases are a match to TRBD1. The germline CDR1 and CDR2 sequences are SGHNT and YENEEA. V was clipped by 2 bases and J by 5 bases; unmatched bases: 2. The CDR3 is made up of 15 amino acids. The CDR3 DNA reads as TGTGCCAGCAGCTTATGGACAGGGGGCCACAATGAGCAGTTCTTC. It is translated as CASSLWTGGHNEQFF.

The gene calls are TRBV29-1 and TRBJ2-5, with 10 bases fitting TRBD1. The V gene end was trimmed by 4 bases and the J gene end by 4 bases; junction bases not matched to a gene: 3. Germline V CDR1 and CDR2: SQVTM, ANQGSEA. CDR3 length equals 13 residues. For the CDR3, the DNA is TGCAGCGTTGGGGGGGACAGGGGAGAGACCCAGTACTTC. This gives the protein CSVGGDRGETQYF.

The chain links TRBV3-1 to TRBJ1-6, with D possibly TRBD1 on 6 matching bases. The length of the CDR3 is 14 residues. CDR1 and CDR2 from the germline V gene are LGHDT and YNNKEL (reference sequence). Deletions cut 1 base from V and 10 bases from J, with 11 bases between. The CDR3 DNA follows: TGTGCCAGCAGCCAAGTGACAGGTCACTCACCCCTCCACTTT. This codes for CASSQVTGHSPLHF.

The chain employs TRBV29-1 and TRBJ1-1, with D unclear. V lost 2 bases and J 1 base, leaving 8 bases between the germline ends. This CDR3 contains 13 residues. Germline V lookup: CDR1 SQVTM, CDR2 ANQGSEA. CDR3 nucleotide sequence: TGCAGCGTTGAAAAACCTGAGAACACTGAAGCTTTCTTT. It translates to CSVEKPENTEAFF.

DNA of the CDR3: TGTGCCAGCAGGTCCGCTTTTAGCGGCGGCGAGCAGTACTTC. It codes for CASRSAFSGGEQYF. The V call is TRBV7-2, the J call TRBJ2-7; D may be TRBD2 (6 bases). Trimming took off 6 bases at V and 6 bases at J, with 18 bases between the two ends. CDR3 size: 14 residues. CDR1 SGHTA and CDR2 FQGNSA come from the germline V gene.

The chain couples TRBV6-2 or TRBV6-3 to TRBJ1-5, with D hard to call. The V gene's germline CDR1 is MNHEY and CDR2 SVGEGT. The CDR3 contains 14 residues. V lost 6 bases and J lost 0, with 9 bases in between. CDR3 region: CASRTRNSNQPQHF. As DNA, the CDR3 is TGTGCCAGCAGGACTAGGAATAGCAATCAGCCCCAGCATTTT.

This clonotype came up once. This chain uses TRBV6-2 or TRBV6-3 with TRBJ2-1; perhaps TRBD1 as D (6 bases). Germline V gene data show CDR1 as MNHEY and CDR2 as SVGEGT. The V end was cut by 2 bases, the J end by 8 bases, with 16 bases between. The length of the CDR3 is 15 residues. CDR3 bases: TGTGCCAGCAGTTACCCGACCAGGGGTTGGGATGAGCAGTTCTTC. Encoded protein: CASSYPTRGWDEQFF.

The chain uses TRBV20-1 and TRBJ2-7, with D tentatively TRBD1 (5 bases). The CDR3 extends over 14 amino acids. V dropped 5 bases and J dropped 3 bases, with 17 bases sitting between them. Germline CDR1 and CDR2: DFQATT and SNEGSKA (reference sequence). The CDR3 DNA reads TGCAGTGCTCCCCGGCGTAAGGGGCGCTACGAGCAGTACTTC. This sequence encodes CSAPRRKGRYEQYF.

The rearrangement joins TRBV13 to TRBJ1-6; 8 nucleotides match TRBD1. The CDR3 consists of 17 residues. Germline V gene sequence: CDR1 PRHDT, CDR2 FYEKMQ (reference sequence). V lost 6 bases and J lost 0; bases outside the gene matches: 7. CDR3 protein: CASSQNRGSSYNSPLHF. The CDR3 DNA is TGTGCCAGCAGTCAAAACAGGGGGAGCTCCTATAATTCACCCCTCCACTTT.

J is TRBJ2-7 and V is TRBV12-5; 10 bases map to TRBD1. Germline V CDR1 and CDR2: LGHNT, FRNRAP. Losses at the gene ends were 7 bases for V and 3 bases for J; bases not matched to a gene: 3. This CDR3 has 13 amino acids. This chain's CDR3 is CASARDRGYEQYF. In DNA form, the CDR3 reads TGTGCTAGTGCGCGGGACAGGGGCTACGAGCAGTACTTC.

The rearrangement links TRBV6-5 to TRBJ2-7; 8 bases match TRBD1. The length of the CDR3 is 15 residues. The trim removed 3 bases at V and 3 bases at J, leaving 7 bases unmatched. Germline CDR1 is MNHEY and CDR2 is SVGAGI. Here the CDR3 reads CASSYRGQASYEQYF. The DNA for the CDR3 is TGTGCCAGCAGTTATCGGGGACAGGCCAGCTACGAGCAGTACTTC.

This chain joins TRBV27 and TRBJ2-6, with D perhaps matching TRBD1 (6 bases). Trimming removed 6 bases at V and 3 bases at J, with 9 bases between. The CDR3 sequence is 14 residues long. Per the germline V gene, CDR1 is MNHEY and CDR2 is SMNVEV (reference sequence). CDR3 sequence (DNA): TGTGCCAGCAGCCGGGACATTGGGGCCAACGTCCTGACTTTC. It yields the protein CASSRDIGANVLTF.

The chain joins TRBV20-1 to TRBJ2-7, with 11 bases fitting TRBD2. CDR3 length: 13 residues. CDR1 and CDR2 (germline): DFQATT, SNEGSKA (reference sequence). V was pared by 4 bases and J by 3 bases, with 2 bases of the junction left unmatched. The CDR3 sequence: CSATGTSGYEQYF. For the CDR3, the DNA is TGCAGTGCTACCGGGACTAGCGGCTACGAGCAGTACTTC.

J is TRBJ1-1 and V is TRBV18; D ambiguous. V lost 3 bases and J 5 bases, leaving 10 bases between the germline ends. Looked up from germline, CDR1 is KGHSH and CDR2 is LQKENI. This CDR3 is 13 amino acids long. The CDR3 reads CASSPERETEAFF. The CDR3 DNA sequence: TGTGCCAGCTCACCCGAGCGGGAGACTGAAGCTTTCTTT.

V gene TRBV29-1 combines with J gene TRBJ2-7; 12 positions agree with TRBD1. Germline-derived CDR1 and CDR2 are SQVTM and ANQGSEA. V lost 6 bases to trimming and J lost 7 bases; unmatched junction nucleotides: 7. This CDR3 has 13 amino acids. The CDR3, as DNA: TGCAGCGTGGGGACAGGGGGCTTCGGTGAGCAGTACTTC. Protein: CSVGTGGFGEQYF.

The chain uses TRBV7-2 and TRBJ2-5, with 8 positions matching TRBD1. J gave up 3 bases and V 5 bases, and 8 bases lay outside the gene matches. This CDR3 is 15 amino acids long. Germline-derived CDR1 and CDR2 are SGHTA and FQGNSA. The CDR3 DNA sequence: TGTGCCAGCAGCACCCGGACAGGGAAGAAAGAGACCCAGTACTTC. Protein sequence: CASSTRTGKKETQYF.

The gene calls are TRBV5-6 and TRBJ2-2; maybe TRBD1 (5 bases). The V gene lost 0 bases and the J gene lost 4 bases, with 13 bases spanning the gap. From germline, CDR1 is SGHDT and CDR2 YYEEEE. The length of the CDR3 is 16 residues. The CDR3 loop reads CASSLDARGATGELFF. In DNA, the CDR3 is TGTGCCAGCAGCTTGGACGCAAGGGGCGCCACCGGGGAGCTGTTTTTT. Using reference TRBV5-6 and TRBJ2-2 for the parts outside the CDR3, the full variable domain is DAGVTQSPTHLIKTRGQQVTLRCSPKSGHDTVSWYQQALGQGPQFIFQYYEEEERQRGNFPDRFSGHQFPNYSSELNVNALLLGDSALYLCASSLDARGATGELFFGEGSRLTVL.

The chain uses TRBV20-1 and TRBJ1-5; D not resolved. The CDR3 covers 15 residues. Looked up from germline, CDR1 is DFQATT and CDR2 is SNEGSKA (reference sequence). Trimming took 5 bases from V and 4 from J, leaving 18 bases between them. The CDR3 DNA follows: TGCAGTGCTCTCTCTGGGAGGCCGAAAAATCAGCCCCAGCATTTT. Translating it yields CSALSGRPKNQPQHF.

The J gene is TRBJ2-1, the V gene TRBV15, with TRBD1 matching over 12 bases. V lost 3 bases and J lost 3; bases outside the gene matches: 6. Germline lookup yields CDR1 LNHNV and CDR2 YYDKDF (reference sequence). This CDR3 is 17 amino acids long. The CDR3 DNA is TGTGCCACCAGCAGCGGGACAGGGGGCCTAGTCTACAATGAGCAGTTCTTC. It translates to CATSSGTGGLVYNEQFF.

The chain recombines TRBV29-1 with TRBJ2-7, with D possibly being TRBD1 or TRBD2 (5 bases each). CDR1 SQVTM and CDR2 ANQGSEA come from the germline V gene. The length of the CDR3 is 15 residues. V lost 1 base and J lost 0, with 13 bases in between. In DNA form, the CDR3 reads TGCAGCGTTGAAGGGGAGACAGCGAGCTCCTACGAGCAGTACTTC. Translated, it gives CSVEGETASSYEQYF.

The chain combines TRBV3-1 with TRBJ2-7, with 8 positions matching TRBD2. Per the germline V gene, CDR1 is LGHDT and CDR2 is YNNKEL (reference sequence). J lost 4 bases, V lost 8 bases, and 4 bases had no gene match. The CDR3 sequence is 12 residues long. As DNA, the CDR3 is TGTGCCAGCGGCCGGGAGGGGTACGAGCAGTACTTC. Its protein is CASGREGYEQYF.

V is TRBV28 and J is TRBJ1-2; D is possibly TRBD1 (6 bases). Trimming cost V 5 bases and J 2 bases, with 6 bases left between them. The CDR3 has 12 residues. CDR1 and CDR2 from the germline V gene are MDHEN and SYDVKM. The CDR3, as DNA: TGTGCCAGCAGTGACAGGAACTATGGCTACACCTTC. It specifies CASSDRNYGYTF.

The chain uses TRBV20-1 and TRBJ1-5; no clear D. V lost 0 bases to trimming and J lost 3 bases, with 6 bases between them. Germline CDR1 reads DFQATT; CDR2 reads SNEGSKA (reference sequence). This CDR3 region has 13 residues. The CDR3 DNA follows: TGCAGTGCTAGAGAGGATACCAATCAGCCCCAGCATTTT. It is translated as CSAREDTNQPQHF.

The chain combines TRBV6-5 with TRBJ1-1; D is ambiguous. This CDR3 is 12 amino acids long. CDR1 is MNHEY and CDR2 is SVGAGI in the germline V gene. Trimming removed 5 bases from V and 7 bases from J, with 11 bases in between. The DNA for the CDR3 is TGTGCCAGCAGTGAGCCACATTATGAAGCTTTCTTT. It encodes CASSEPHYEAFF.

This clonotype was seen just once. The chain employs TRBV5-4 and TRBJ1-1; possible D gene TRBD1, 6 bases. V was trimmed by 0 bases and J by 8 bases, leaving 11 bases between them. This CDR3 has 13 amino acids. From germline, CDR1 is SGHNT and CDR2 YYREEE (reference sequence). The CDR3 nucleotides are TGTGCCAGCAGCTTGGCAGGGGAACGGGAAGCTTTCTTT. It translates to CASSLAGEREAFF.

The chain carries TRBV18 and TRBJ1-6; 8 positions agree with TRBD1. J gave up 6 bases and V 4 bases, and 8 bases lay outside the gene matches. The germline V gene encodes CDR1 KGHSH and CDR2 LQKENI. CDR3 length: 16 residues. The CDR3 loop reads CASSLSTDRGNSPLHF. CDR3 nucleotide sequence: TGTGCCAGCTCACTATCGACCGACAGGGGTAATTCACCCCTCCACTTT.